The 9 T cell receptor beta chains below all came from one sample that was sequenced in a study of patients and donors after allogeneic stem cell transplantation. MiXCR was run by TCRdb on the RT-PCR reads, yielding one entry per CDR3 protein. Of some 960,000 distinct CDR3 sequences detected, 15% to 20% appear once; the ten largest clones hold 5% to 6.5%. Material for sequencing was blood, either unsorted or a sorted T cell fraction (not recorded which). The receptors derive from a human donor who was either an allogeneic HSCT recipient or a stem cell or donor lymphocyte infusion donor (not recorded which). It is not recorded whose cells these are; they may come from a transplant donor.

This clonotype was counted only a few times. V usage is TRBV24-1 and J usage is TRBJ1-2; D not resolved. Between the trimmed V and J ends, which lost 4 bases and 6 bases, there was a span of 11 bases. CDR3 length: 13 residues. The germline gives CDR1 KGHDR, CDR2 SFDVKD. This CDR3 is CATSDPGRNGYTF. CDR3 sequence (DNA): TGTGCCACCAGTGACCCTGGAAGGAATGGCTACACCTTC.

The J gene is TRBJ1-2, the V gene TRBV5-4; D unclear. This CDR3 region has 13 residues. Trimming stripped 6 bases from V and 6 bases from J, with 15 bases between. CDR1 and CDR2 (germline): SGHNT, YYREEE (reference sequence). CDR3 protein: CASKKGFQDGYTF. The CDR3 nucleotides read TGTGCCAGCAAAAAGGGCTTCCAAGATGGCTACACCTTC.

V gene TRBV24-1 combines with J gene TRBJ1-2, with a weak D call TRBD1 (6 bases). This CDR3 spans 14 amino acids. Germline V gene sequence: CDR1 KGHDR, CDR2 SFDVKD. Trimming removed 3 bases at V and 4 bases at J, with 11 bases between. The CDR3 loop is CATSDVTGIYGYTF. CDR3 nucleotide sequence: TGTGCCACCAGTGATGTTACAGGGATCTATGGCTACACCTTC.

Note on this clonotype: One junction end does not reproduce the germline sequence, and a read error may be involved. V usage is TRBV5-1 and J usage is TRBJ2-1; 15 bases are shared with TRBD2. The germline V gene encodes CDR1 SGHRS and CDR2 YFSETQ. There are 19 residues in the CDR3. This CDR3 is CASSFAGLAGGSGNNEQSF. In nucleotides, the CDR3 is TGCGCCAGCAGCTTTGCGGGACTAGCGGGAGGAAGTGGGAACAATGAGCAGTCCTTC.

This clonotype has a single count. V is TRBV5-1 and J is TRBJ2-5; D possibly corresponds to TRBD2 (6 bases). The CDR3 covers 16 residues. Germline lookup yields CDR1 SGHRS and CDR2 YFSETQ. V was trimmed by 0 bases and J by 2 bases, leaving 14 bases between them. The CDR3: CASSLAGTAGQETQYF. The CDR3 DNA sequence: TGCGCCAGCAGCTTGGCCGGAACGGCGGGGCAAGAGACCCAGTACTTC.

The chain carries TRBV20-1 and TRBJ2-7; possibly TRBD2 for D (5 bases). The CDR3 runs to 12 residues. V was pared by 5 bases and J by 7 bases, with 15 bases between. Germline loops: CDR1 DFQATT, CDR2 SNEGSKA (reference sequence). The CDR3 DNA sequence: TGCAGTGCTTCGGACTCCCTAAGTGAGCAGTACTTC. Residues: CSASDSLSEQYF.

The chain recombines TRBV5-1 with TRBJ1-4; 8 bases are shared with TRBD1. This CDR3 is 17 amino acids long. J lost 6 bases, V lost 3 bases, and 13 bases had no gene match. Germline assignment: CDR1 SGHRS and CDR2 YFSETQ. The CDR3 DNA is TGCGCCAGCAGCTCTGGGCGGACAGGGAATACGGATGAAAAACTGTTTTTT. Protein product: CASSSGRTGNTDEKLFF.

The rearrangement joins TRBV15 to TRBJ2-3; 8 bases align to TRBD2. Germline-derived CDR1 and CDR2 are LNHNV and YYDKDF (reference sequence). The CDR3 contains 17 residues. V trimming: 2 bases; J trimming: 0 bases; junction bases outside the gene matches: 7. CDR3 bases: TGTGCCACCAGCAGACCTCTAGCGGGCCCTAGCACAGATACGCAGTATTTT. Translation: CATSRPLAGPSTDTQYF. The whole variable domain, remainder taken from reference TRBV15 and TRBJ2-3, is DAMVIQNPRYQVTQFGKPVTLSCSQTLNHNVMYWYQQKSSQAPKLLFHYYDKDFNNEADTPDNFQSRRPNTSFCFLDIRSPGLGDTAMYLCATSRPLAGPSTDTQYFGPGTRLTVL.

The chain employs TRBV19 and TRBJ1-4, with D possibly matching TRBD1 (6 bases). This CDR3 has 13 residues. V was shortened by 5 bases and J by 10 bases, with 14 bases between the two germline ends. Germline assignment: CDR1 LNHDA and CDR2 SQIVND (reference sequence). The CDR3 DNA is TGTGCCAGTAGTCCCTCCGGGGGGCTAAAACTGTTTTTT. Protein: CASSPSGGLKLFF.